This TCR beta chain was sequenced during a study of CXCR3-negative and CXCR3-positive naive CD8 T cells. Points from the study as a whole: Comparison of naive cells showed more hydrophobic TRB CDR3s in CXCR3-positive than in CXCR3-negative naive cells.

Note on this clonotype: Its antigen is undetermined.

All TRB cDNA libraries came from 5' RACE performed with UMI labels. TCRdb reprocessed the 5' RACE reads, with one entry per CDR3 protein and no DNA. The table lists 7,000 or so distinct CDR3 sequences. Looked up from germline, CDR1 is MNHEY and CDR2 is SMNVEV (reference sequence). This CDR3 is built from 14 residues. This TCR was recovered from a human donor in good health. Some clones in this sample may be carry-over from other donors' samples. This sequence joins TRBV27 and TRBJ2-1; the D gene TCRdb calls, TRBD2, cannot be checked with no DNA. Sequencing input: naive CXCR3+ CD8+ T cells from blood. Specified subset: CD45RO-CCR7+CD27+CD95- naive CD8+ T cells expressing CXCR3 (TNR3+). CDR3 residues: CASSFGTIQNEQFF.